This T cell receptor beta chain was identified in a study of OX40 agonist ivuxolimab in advanced cancers. Some background on the complete study: Ivuxolimab was an agonistic, fully human IgG2 monoclonal antibody directed against OX40 (CD134), a costimulatory receptor. Patients were allowed to have had prior anti-PD-1, anti-PD-L1 or anti-CTLA-4 therapy, and roughly 40% of the dose-escalation patients had been treated with checkpoint inhibitors. The purpose of peripheral TCRbeta sequencing was to test whether ivuxolimab changed TCR sequence diversity and led to clonal T-cell expansion. Intravenous ivuxolimab was administered to patients every 2 weeks at six dose levels: 0.01, 0.1, 0.3, 1.5, 3 and 10 mg/kg. The dose-escalation cohort was roughly 87% male with a mean age of about 60 years, ranging from roughly 20 to 80. Partial responses were achieved by three dose-escalation patients, of whom one had hepatocellular carcinoma and two had cutaneous melanoma. Among the roughly 50 dose-escalation patients, about 19 had hepatocellular carcinoma, roughly 15 melanoma, 9 renal cell carcinoma and 9 head and neck cancer. The paper reports the monotherapy dose-escalation portion (N of about 47 patients) of the phase I ivuxolimab trial. What the study reported, not specific to this receptor: After ivuxolimab, more expanded clones were found on average in CD8+ T cells than in CD4+ T cells. Low levels of normalized T-cell clonal expansion were also shown by some nonresponding patients. Antigen specificity was not determined for the clonally expanded peripheral T cells. Clonal expansion of both CD4+ and CD8+ blood T cells was observed from baseline to week 6 at doses 0.1 to 3.0 mg/kg. In partial responders in the 0.1-3.0 mg/kg groups, normalized peripheral clonal expansion was found to be among the lowest, especially among CD8+ T cells.

For sequencing of the TCRbeta CDR3 region, genomic DNA was extracted from the sorted cells. The immunoSEQ Assay was used to sequence the TCRbeta CDR3 regions. TCRdb limited this immuneACCESS table to in-frame rearrangements with V and J called. A share of clones is missing; checked studies link under half to unresolved V genes, and the rest is unexplained. Counted in this sample were tens of thousands of clones; about 89% of them appeared once. 15% to 20% of the sample is held by the ten biggest clonotypes. CDR1 and CDR2 were assigned from the germline V gene as MNHNS and SASEGT. The CDR3 numbers 13 residues from cysteine through phenylalanine. Only the CDR3 region is kept as DNA, spanning 39 bases read in frame from base 1. Trimming costs V 11 bases and J 5 bases, and their ends lie 18 bases apart. Patients with autoimmune disease history or receiving systemic immunosuppression were excluded from the trial. Peripheral blood for TCR sequencing was collected from all dose cohorts at baseline, on cycle 4 day 1, and on cycle 7 day 1. Samples were obtained from an open-label, multicenter, first-in-human phase I dose-escalation trial of ivuxolimab. Adults with locally advanced or metastatic head and neck squamous cell, hepatocellular, melanoma or renal cell carcinoma were enrolled in the trial. CD4+ and CD8+ T cells were sorted separately from peripheral blood before TCR sequencing.

To note about this clone: There is no known antigen for this receptor. Per-nucleotide qualities are absent, and no much larger clonotype sits a single base away.

This chain is built from TRBV6-1 and TRBJ2-5; the D gene is perhaps TRBD2, on 7 matching bases. The origin of this receptor is an adult with an advanced solid tumor such as melanoma, head and neck, liver or kidney cancer. Sequences were derived from CD4+ or CD8+ T cells sorted from blood, sampled in a trial of the OX40 agonist ivuxolimab. The sequence in DNA is TGTGCCCTCAGGGGAGGGTCCAGCGAGACCCAGTACTTC. This gives the protein CALRGGSSETQYF.